This section outlines one T cell receptor (beta chain) sequence together with its context. What it binds is not known. CDR3 length: 17 amino acids. The germline V gene has CDR1 SGHTA and CDR2 FQGNSA. V lost 5 bases, J lost 1 base, and 18 bases lay in between. This sample stems from a study of beta chain features in type 1 diabetes. The study's findings and limits: Type 1 diabetes patients had moderately but significantly shorter TCRB CDR3s in all four CD4+ subsets.

Expressed TCRB transcripts got sequenced, as all isolated RNA was reverse transcribed. Assay: immunoSEQ multiplex PCR; the TCRdb copy retains only in-frame clones and omits some. The table shows approximately 170,000 clones, with more than 60% occurring only once. Input material: naive CD4+ T cells from blood. The chain recombines TRBV7-2 with TRBJ2-1; D gene unclear. The TCR sequence derives from a man aged 30 to 45 with type 1 diabetes. The CDR3, as DNA: TGTGCCAGCAGCCCGAATTTGGGTTACCATTCCTACAATGAGCAGTTCTTC. Amino acids: CASSPNLGYHSYNEQFF.